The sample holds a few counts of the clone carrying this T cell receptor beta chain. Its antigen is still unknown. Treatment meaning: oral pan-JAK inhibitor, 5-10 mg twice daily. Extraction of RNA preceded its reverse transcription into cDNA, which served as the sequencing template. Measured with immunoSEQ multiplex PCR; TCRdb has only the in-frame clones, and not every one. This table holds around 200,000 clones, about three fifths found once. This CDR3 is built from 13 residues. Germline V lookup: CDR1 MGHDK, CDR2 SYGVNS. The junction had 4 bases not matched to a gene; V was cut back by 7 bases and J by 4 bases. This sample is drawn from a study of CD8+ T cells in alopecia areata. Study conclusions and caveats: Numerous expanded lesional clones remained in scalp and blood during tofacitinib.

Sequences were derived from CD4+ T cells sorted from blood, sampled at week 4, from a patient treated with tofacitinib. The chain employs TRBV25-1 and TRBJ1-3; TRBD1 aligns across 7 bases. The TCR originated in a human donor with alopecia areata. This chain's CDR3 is CASTPGQGNTIYF. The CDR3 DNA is TGTGCCAGCACCCCGGGACAGGGAAACACCATATATTTT.